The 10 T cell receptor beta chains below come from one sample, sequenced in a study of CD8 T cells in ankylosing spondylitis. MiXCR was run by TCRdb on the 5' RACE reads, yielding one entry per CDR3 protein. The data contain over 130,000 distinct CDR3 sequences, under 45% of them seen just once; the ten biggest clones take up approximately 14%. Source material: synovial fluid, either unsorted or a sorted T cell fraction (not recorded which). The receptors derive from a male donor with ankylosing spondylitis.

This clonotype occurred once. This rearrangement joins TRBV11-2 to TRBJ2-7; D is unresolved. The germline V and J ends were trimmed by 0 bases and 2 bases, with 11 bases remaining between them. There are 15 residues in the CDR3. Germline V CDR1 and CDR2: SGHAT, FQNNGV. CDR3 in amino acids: CASSLEGRWAYEQYF. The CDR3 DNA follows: TGTGCCAGCAGCTTAGAGGGCAGGTGGGCCTACGAGCAGTACTTC.

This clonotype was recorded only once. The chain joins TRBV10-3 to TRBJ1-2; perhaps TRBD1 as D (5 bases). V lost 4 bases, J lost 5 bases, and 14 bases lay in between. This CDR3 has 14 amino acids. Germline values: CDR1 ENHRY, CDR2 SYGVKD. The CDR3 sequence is CAISVLAGSYGYTF. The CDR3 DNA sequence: TGTGCCATCAGTGTGTTGGCAGGGAGTTATGGCTACACCTTC.

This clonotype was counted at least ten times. The CDR3 sequence is CASSAGQGVDTQYF. CDR3 bases: TGTGCCAGCAGCGCGGGACAGGGTGTGGATACGCAGTATTTT. This chain joins TRBV12-3 or TRBV12-4 and TRBJ2-3; 9 nucleotides match TRBD1. The CDR3 sequence is 14 residues long. J gave up 6 bases and V 6 bases, and 7 bases lay outside the gene matches.

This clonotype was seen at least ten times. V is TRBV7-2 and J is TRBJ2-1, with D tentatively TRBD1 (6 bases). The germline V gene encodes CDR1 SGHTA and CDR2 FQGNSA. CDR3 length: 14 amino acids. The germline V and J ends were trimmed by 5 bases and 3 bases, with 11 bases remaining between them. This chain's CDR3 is CASSVGTLYNEQFF. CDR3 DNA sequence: TGTGCCAGCAGCGTCGGGACACTCTACAATGAGCAGTTCTTC.

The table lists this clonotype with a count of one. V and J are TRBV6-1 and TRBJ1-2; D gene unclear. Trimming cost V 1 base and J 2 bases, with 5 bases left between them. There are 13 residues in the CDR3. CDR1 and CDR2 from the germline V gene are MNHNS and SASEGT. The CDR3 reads CASSEGANYGYTF. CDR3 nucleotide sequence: TGTGCCAGCAGTGAAGGCGCCAACTATGGCTACACCTTC.

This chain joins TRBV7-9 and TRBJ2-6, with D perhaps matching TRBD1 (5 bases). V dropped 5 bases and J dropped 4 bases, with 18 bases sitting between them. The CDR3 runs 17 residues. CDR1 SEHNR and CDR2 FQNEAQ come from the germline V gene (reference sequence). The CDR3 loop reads CASSPPSDIAGANVLTF. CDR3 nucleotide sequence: TGTGCCAGCAGCCCGCCGTCGGACATAGCCGGGGCCAACGTCCTGACTTTC.

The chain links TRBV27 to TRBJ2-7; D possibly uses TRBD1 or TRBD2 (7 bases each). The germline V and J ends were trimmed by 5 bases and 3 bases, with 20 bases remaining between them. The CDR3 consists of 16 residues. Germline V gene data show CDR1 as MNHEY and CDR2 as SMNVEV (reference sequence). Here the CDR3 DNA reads TGTGCCAGCAGTCTACACTTCCAGGGGGGGCACTACGAGCAGTACTTC. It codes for CASSLHFQGGHYEQYF.

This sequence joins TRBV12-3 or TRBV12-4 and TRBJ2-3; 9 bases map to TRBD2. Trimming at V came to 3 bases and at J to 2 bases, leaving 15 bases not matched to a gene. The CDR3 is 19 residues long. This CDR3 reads CASSFPRGGDLLNTDTQYF. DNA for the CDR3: TGTGCCAGCAGTTTCCCTCGCGGGGGGGACCTTCTAAACACAGATACGCAGTATTTT.

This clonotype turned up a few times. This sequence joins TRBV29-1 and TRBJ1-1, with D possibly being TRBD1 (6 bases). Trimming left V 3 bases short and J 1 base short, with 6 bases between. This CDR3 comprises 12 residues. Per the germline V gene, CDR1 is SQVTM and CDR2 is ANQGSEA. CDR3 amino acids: CSVEGQNTEAFF. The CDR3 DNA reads TGCAGCGTTGAGGGACAGAACACTGAAGCTTTCTTT.

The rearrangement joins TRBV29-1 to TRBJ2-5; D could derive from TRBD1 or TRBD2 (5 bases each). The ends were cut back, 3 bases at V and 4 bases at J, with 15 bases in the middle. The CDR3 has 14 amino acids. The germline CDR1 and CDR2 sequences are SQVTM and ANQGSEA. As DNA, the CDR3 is TGCAGCGTTGACAGGGAGTTTGACTTAGAGACCCAGTACTTC. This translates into CSVDREFDLETQYF. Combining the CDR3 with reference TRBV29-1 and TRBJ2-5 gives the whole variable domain SAVISQKPSRDICQRGTSLTIQCQVDSQVTMMFWYRQQPGQSLTLIATANQGSEATYESGFVIDKFPISRPNLTFSTLTVSNMSPEDSSIYLCSVDREFDLETQYFGPGTRLLVL.